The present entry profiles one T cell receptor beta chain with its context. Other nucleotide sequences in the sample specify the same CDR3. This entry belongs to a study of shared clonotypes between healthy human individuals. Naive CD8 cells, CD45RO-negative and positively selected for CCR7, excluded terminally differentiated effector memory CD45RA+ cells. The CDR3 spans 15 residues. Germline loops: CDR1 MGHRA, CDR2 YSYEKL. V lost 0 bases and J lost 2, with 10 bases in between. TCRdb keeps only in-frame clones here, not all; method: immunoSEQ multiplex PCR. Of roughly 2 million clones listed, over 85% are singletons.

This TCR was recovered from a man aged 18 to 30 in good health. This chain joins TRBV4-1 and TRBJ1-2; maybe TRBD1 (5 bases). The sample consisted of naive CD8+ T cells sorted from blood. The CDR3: CASSQEPGLNYGYTF. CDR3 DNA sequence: TGCGCCAGCAGCCAAGAGCCGGGGCTGAACTATGGCTACACCTTC.